This T cell receptor (beta chain) was recorded in a study of cytomegalovirus exposure and HLA in healthy donors. The PCR ran on 60 Vbeta and 13 Jbeta primers. Sequencing was performed with immunoSEQ multiplex PCR; in TCRdb, only in-frame clones are kept and a portion is missing. This sample has roughly 190,000 clones, with 80% found just once. Germline CDR1 reads MNHEY; CDR2 reads SMNVEV (reference sequence). The length of the CDR3 is 14 residues. The V and J ends lost 3 bases and 1 base respectively, with 8 bases between them. This clonotype was sampled from a woman aged 35 to 49 in good health and CMV-seronegative. The V and J genes are TRBV27 and TRBJ2-3; D not resolved. The sample comprised PBMCs. In DNA, the CDR3 is TGTGCCAGCAGTTTCAGCGTAGGCACAGATACGCAGTATTTT. It codes for CASSFSVGTDTQYF.